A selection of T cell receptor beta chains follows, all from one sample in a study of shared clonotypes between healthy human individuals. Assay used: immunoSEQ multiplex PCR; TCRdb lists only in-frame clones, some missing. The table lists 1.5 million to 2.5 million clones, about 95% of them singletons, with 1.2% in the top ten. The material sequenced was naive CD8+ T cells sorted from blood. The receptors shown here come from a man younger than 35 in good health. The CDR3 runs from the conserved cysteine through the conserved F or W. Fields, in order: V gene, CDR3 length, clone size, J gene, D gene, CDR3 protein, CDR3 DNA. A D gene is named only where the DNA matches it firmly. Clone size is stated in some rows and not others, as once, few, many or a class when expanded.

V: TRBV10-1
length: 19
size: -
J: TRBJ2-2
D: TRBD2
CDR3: CASSEGWLAGDTITGELFF
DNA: TGCGCCAGCAGTGAGGGTTGGCTAGCGGGGGATACGATCACCGGGGAGCTGTTTTTT

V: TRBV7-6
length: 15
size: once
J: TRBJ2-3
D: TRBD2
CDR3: CASSFSGVSTDTQYF
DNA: TGTGCCAGCAGCTTTAGCGGGGTTAGCACAGATACGCAGTATTTT

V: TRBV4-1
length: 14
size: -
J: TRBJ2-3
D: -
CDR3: CASSQAGGTDTQYF
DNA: TGCGCCAGCAGCCAAGCGGGGGGCACAGATACGCAGTATTTT

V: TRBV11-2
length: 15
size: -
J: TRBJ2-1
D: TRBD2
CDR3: CASSDTSGVDNEQFF
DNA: TGTGCCAGCAGCGATACTAGCGGGGTTGACAATGAGCAGTTCTTC

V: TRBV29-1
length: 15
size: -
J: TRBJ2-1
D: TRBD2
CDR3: CSVEEEAGGLGEQFF
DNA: TGCAGCGTTGAAGAGGAAGCGGGAGGGCTGGGTGAGCAGTTCTTC

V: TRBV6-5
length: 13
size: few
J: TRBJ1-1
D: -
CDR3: CASTSTGNTEAFF
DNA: TGTGCCAGCACCTCGACAGGGAACACTGAAGCTTTCTTT

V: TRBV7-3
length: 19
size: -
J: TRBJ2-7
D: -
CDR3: CASSLLTSGGAPLGYEQYF
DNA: TGTGCCAGCAGCTTATTGACTTCGGGCGGGGCGCCCCTCGGGTACGAGCAGTACTTC

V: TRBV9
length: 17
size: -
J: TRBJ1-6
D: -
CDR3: CASSVEGGSSYNSPLHF
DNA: TGTGCCAGCAGCGTAGAGGGGGGAAGCTCCTATAATTCACCCCTCCACTTT

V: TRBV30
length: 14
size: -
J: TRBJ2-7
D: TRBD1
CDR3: CASSGTGGINEQYF
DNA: TGTGCCTCCTCCGGGACAGGGGGCATAAACGAGCAGTACTTC

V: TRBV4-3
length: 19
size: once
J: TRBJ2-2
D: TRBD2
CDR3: CASSQGLRSGTSGTGELFF
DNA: TGCGCCAGCAGCCAAGGGTTGAGGTCCGGGACTAGCGGGACCGGGGAGCTGTTTTTT

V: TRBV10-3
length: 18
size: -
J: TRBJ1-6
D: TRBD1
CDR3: CAISGDRVPSSYNSPLHF
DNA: TGTGCCATCAGCGGGGACAGGGTCCCGAGCTCCTATAATTCACCCCTCCACTTT

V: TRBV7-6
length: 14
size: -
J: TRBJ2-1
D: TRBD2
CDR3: CASSVGGGNNEQFF
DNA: TGTGCCAGCAGCGTGGGGGGGGGAAACAATGAGCAGTTCTTC

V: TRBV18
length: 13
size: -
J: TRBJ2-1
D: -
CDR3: CASSSPKVTEQFF
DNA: TGTGCCAGCTCATCCCCGAAGGTTACTGAGCAGTTCTTC

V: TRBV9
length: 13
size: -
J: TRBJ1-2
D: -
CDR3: CASSTLLGAGYTF
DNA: TGTGCCAGCAGCACTCTATTGGGGGCGGGCTACACCTTC

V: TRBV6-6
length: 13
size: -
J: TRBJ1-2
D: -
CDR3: CASSYSEGGGYTF
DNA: TGTGCCAGCAGTTACTCGGAGGGCGGTGGCTACACCTTC

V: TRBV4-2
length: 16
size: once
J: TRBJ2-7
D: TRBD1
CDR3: CASSQEGTGENYEQYF
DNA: TGTGCCAGCAGCCAAGAAGGGACAGGGGAAAACTACGAGCAGTACTTC

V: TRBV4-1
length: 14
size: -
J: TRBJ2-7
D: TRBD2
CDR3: CASSLSGGDYEQYF
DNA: TGCGCCAGCAGCCTTAGCGGGGGGGACTACGAGCAGTACTTC

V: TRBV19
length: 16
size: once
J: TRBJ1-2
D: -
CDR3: CASSITLGTLGYGYTF
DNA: TGTGCCAGTAGTATCACCCTAGGGACTTTGGGGTATGGCTACACCTTC

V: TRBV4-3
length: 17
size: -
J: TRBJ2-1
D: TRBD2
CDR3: CASSQDFAREGYNEQFF
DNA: TGCGCCAGCAGCCAAGATTTTGCGCGGGAGGGCTACAATGAGCAGTTCTTC

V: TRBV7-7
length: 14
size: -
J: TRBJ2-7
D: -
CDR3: CASSLSLPDSEQYF
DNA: TGTGCTAGCAGCTTAAGTCTCCCCGACAGCGAGCAGTACTTC

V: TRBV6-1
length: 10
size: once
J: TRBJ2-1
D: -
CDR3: CASMNLEQFF
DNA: TGTGCCAGTATGAATCTAGAGCAGTTCTTC

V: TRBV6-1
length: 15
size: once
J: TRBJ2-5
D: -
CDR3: CASSADTSAIQTQYF
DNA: TGTGCCAGCAGCGCCGACACCTCCGCCATTCAGACCCAGTACTTC

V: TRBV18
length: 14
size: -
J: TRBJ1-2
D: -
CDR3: CASSPSDFSYGYTF
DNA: TGTGCCAGCTCACCTTCCGATTTTTCCTATGGCTACACCTTC

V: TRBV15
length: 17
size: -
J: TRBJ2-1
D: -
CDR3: CATSSSKISFGAHEQFF
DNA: TGTGCCACCAGCAGTTCCAAAATTAGCTTCGGGGCCCATGAGCAGTTCTTC

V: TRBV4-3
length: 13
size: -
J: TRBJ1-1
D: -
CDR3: CASSQGAGTEAFF
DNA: TGCGCCAGCAGCCAGGGGGCCGGCACTGAAGCTTTCTTT

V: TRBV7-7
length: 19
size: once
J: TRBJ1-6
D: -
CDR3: CASSSSPGRESSYNSPLHF
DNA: TGTGCTAGCAGCTCCTCTCCGGGACGGGAGAGCTCCTATAATTCACCCCTCCACTTT

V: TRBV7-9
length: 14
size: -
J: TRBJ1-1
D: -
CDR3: CASSGRLGDTEAFF
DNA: TGTGCCAGCAGCGGGCGACTCGGAGACACTGAAGCTTTCTTT

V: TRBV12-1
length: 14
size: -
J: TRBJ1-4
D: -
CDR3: CASSLGTGNEKLFF
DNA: TGTGCCAGCAGCTTAGGAACTGGTAATGAAAAACTGTTTTTT

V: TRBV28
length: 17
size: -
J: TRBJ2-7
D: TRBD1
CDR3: CASSPHQWGQGGYEQYF
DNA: TGTGCCAGCAGTCCTCATCAATGGGGACAGGGTGGGTACGAGCAGTACTTC

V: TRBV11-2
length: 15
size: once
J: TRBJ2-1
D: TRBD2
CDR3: CASSWGGEVYNEQFF
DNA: TGTGCCAGCAGCTGGGGGGGGGAAGTCTACAATGAGCAGTTCTTC

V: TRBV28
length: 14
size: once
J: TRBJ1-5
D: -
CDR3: CASSPFLGNQPQHF
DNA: TGTGCCAGCAGTCCCTTTTTAGGTAATCAGCCCCAGCATTTT

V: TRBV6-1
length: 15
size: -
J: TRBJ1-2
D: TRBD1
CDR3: CASSDQLTGDVGYTF
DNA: TGTGCCAGCAGTGACCAACTGACAGGGGACGTAGGCTACACCTTC

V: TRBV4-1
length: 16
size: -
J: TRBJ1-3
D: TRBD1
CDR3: CASSQGTGDFGNTIYF
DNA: TGCGCCAGCAGCCAGGGGACAGGGGACTTTGGAAACACCATATATTTT

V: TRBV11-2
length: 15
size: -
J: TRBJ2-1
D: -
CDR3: CASSLAPGGRNEQFF
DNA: TGTGCCAGCAGCTTAGCTCCAGGGGGGCGCAATGAGCAGTTCTTC

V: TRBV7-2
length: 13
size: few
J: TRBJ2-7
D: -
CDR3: CASSLWQSYEQYF
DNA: TGTGCCAGCAGCTTGTGGCAGTCCTACGAGCAGTACTTC

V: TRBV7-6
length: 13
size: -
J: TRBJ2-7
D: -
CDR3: CASSLGAGDEQYF
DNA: TGTGCCAGCAGCTTAGGGGCAGGGGACGAGCAGTACTTC

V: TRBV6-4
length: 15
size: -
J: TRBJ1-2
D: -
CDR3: CASSDSIQGSGGYTF
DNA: TGTGCCAGCAGTGACTCGATACAGGGAAGTGGAGGCTACACCTTC

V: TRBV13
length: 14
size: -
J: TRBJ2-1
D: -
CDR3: CASSLPTIYNEQFF
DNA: TGTGCCAGCAGCTTACCCACTATCTACAATGAGCAGTTCTTC

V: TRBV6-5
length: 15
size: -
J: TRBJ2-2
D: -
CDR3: CASSPEGGGAGELFF
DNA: TGTGCCAGCAGCCCCGAGGGGGGTGGGGCCGGGGAGCTGTTTTTT

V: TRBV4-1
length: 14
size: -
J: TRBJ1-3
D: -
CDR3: CASSQEDSGNTIYF
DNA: TGCGCCAGCAGCCAAGAGGACTCTGGAAACACCATATATTTT

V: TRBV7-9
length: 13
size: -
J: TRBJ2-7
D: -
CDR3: CASSPNSGGEQYF
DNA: TGTGCCAGCAGCCCTAATTCGGGTGGCGAGCAGTACTTC

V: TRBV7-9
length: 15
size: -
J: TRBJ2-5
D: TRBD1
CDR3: CASSSIQGYEETQYF
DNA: TGTGCCAGCAGCTCCATACAGGGGTACGAAGAGACCCAGTACTTC

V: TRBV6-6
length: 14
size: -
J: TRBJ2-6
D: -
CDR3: CASSPTRGANVLTF
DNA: TGTGCCAGCAGCCCCACCCGGGGGGCGAACGTCCTGACTTTC